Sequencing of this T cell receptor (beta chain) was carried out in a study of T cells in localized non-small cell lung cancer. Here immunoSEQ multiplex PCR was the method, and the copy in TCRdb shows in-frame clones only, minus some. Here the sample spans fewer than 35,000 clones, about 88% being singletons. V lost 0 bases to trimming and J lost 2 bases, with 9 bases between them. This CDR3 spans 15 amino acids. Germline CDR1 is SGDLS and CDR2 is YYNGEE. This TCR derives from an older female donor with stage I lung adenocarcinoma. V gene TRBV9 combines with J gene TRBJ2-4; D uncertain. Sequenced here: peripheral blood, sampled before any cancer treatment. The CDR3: CASSVVAGPKNIQYF. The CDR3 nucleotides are TGTGCCAGCAGCGTAGTCGCTGGGCCCAAAAACATTCAGTACTTC.